This TCR beta chain was recovered during a study of blood T cell repertoires in COVID-19. Here immunoSEQ multiplex PCR was the method, and the copy in TCRdb shows in-frame clones only, minus some. Among under 250,000 clones listed, over 75% were seen once. Participants were aged about 18 to 95 years, lived in some 23 US areas, and enrolled virtually. Germline V gene sequence: CDR1 MNHEY, CDR2 SVGAGI. The CDR3 consists of 12 residues. V was clipped by 5 bases and J by 12 bases, with 14 bases between them. The receptor's source is a man aged 35-49 years who had recovered from COVID-19. V usage is TRBV6-5 and J usage is TRBJ1-5; D remains unclear. Sequencing was carried out using PBMCs or T cells enriched from blood (not recorded which). For the CDR3, the DNA is TGTGCCAGCAGTAGAACCGACTCCCTCCAGCATTTT. Encoded protein: CASSRTDSLQHF.